This T cell receptor (beta chain) is drawn from a study of cytomegalovirus exposure and HLA in healthy donors. Whole-study findings and limits: Specific recognition of CMV antigens was confirmed in vitro for a few chains (all CMV-associated).

V lost 5 bases to trimming and J lost 5 bases, with 18 bases between them. The CDR3 loop spans 15 amino acids. CDR1 and CDR2 from the germline V gene are LNHDA and SQIVND (reference sequence). Worth noting for this clone: Its antigen is unknown.

13 Jbeta primers and 60 Vbeta primers were used for the PCR. Libraries were prepared by immunoSEQ multiplex PCR; TCRdb keeps only in-frame clonotypes and omits some of them. This table has tens of thousands of clones, more than 60% appearing once. The chain uses TRBV19 and TRBJ1-2, with a possible D match to TRBD1 (6 bases). This TCR came from a male donor in good health and CMV-seropositive. Sequencing was performed on PBMCs. In nucleotides, the CDR3 is TGTGCCAGTAGTCGGGATAGTTTGGGGACATATGGCTACACCTTC. It codes for CASSRDSLGTYGYTF.